The entry that follows covers one TCR beta chain sequence. What it binds is not known. The data derive from a study of cytomegalovirus exposure and HLA in healthy donors. On the study more broadly: The roughly 120 validation repertoires used the same platform as the roughly 670 first-cohort repertoires (as reported by a later analysis). The study's findings and limits: That first-cohort TCR clusters tended to co-occur in the 90 to 150 validation repertoires was found in a later analysis. Cytomegalovirus-associated status was assigned to about 180 TCR beta chains.

Generated by immunoSEQ multiplex PCR, the TCRdb table keeps only in-frame clones and is missing some. This sample has about 250,000 clones, with approximately 84% found just once. V lost 5 bases and J lost 4, with 15 bases in between. The CDR3 contains 14 residues. Germline-derived CDR1 and CDR2 are SGHTA and FQGNSA. Input material: PBMCs. V gene TRBV7-2 combines with J gene TRBJ2-7, with D tentatively TRBD1 (5 bases). This receptor was taken from a man in his late teens or twenties in good health and CMV-seropositive. For the CDR3, the DNA is TGTGCCAGCAGCGAGCTAGGGGTCGGTTACGAGCAGTACTTC. The encoded protein is CASSELGVGYEQYF.